A selection of T cell receptor beta chains follows, all from one sample in a study of identical twins' blood T cells. In TCRdb, the 5' RACE reads were re-called with MiXCR into one record per CDR3 protein. The sample shows a few hundred thousand distinct CDR3 sequences, over 25% of them seen only once. Input material: PBMCs. Receptors originate from a woman aged 18 to 49 in good health. Both conserved end residues are part of each CDR3. The D gene is left open where the match is weak. Where a row states a size, it is once, few, many or the class of an expanded clone; other rows omit it.

abundance	d_gene	j_gene	v_gene	CDR3aa	CDR3nt
once	NA	TRBJ1-1	TRBV2	CAGRNVDAEAFF	TGTGCCGGGAGGAACGTGGACGCTGAAGCTTTCTTT
NA	TRBD1	TRBJ1-2	TRBV10-3	CAISRDRENYGYTF	TGTGCCATCAGCCGGGACAGGGAGAACTATGGCTACACCTTC
NA	TRBD2	TRBJ2-1	TRBV20-1	CSARVVGRASYNEQFF	TGCAGTGCTAGAGTTGTAGGGAGGGCCTCCTACAATGAGCAGTTCTTC
NA	NA	TRBJ2-3	TRBV15	CATSRDRGYGQRNQPQYF	TGTGCCACCAGCAGAGATCGAGGGTACGGCCAACGCAATCAGCCCCAGTATTTT
few	NA	TRBJ1-2	TRBV12-3/TRBV12-4	CVSSLGSANYGYTF	TGTGTCAGCAGTTTAGGAAGCGCAAACTATGGCTACACCTTC
few	TRBD1	TRBJ1-1	TRBV29-1	CSVAGTGRMNTEAFF	TGCAGCGTGGCCGGGACAGGGAGAATGAACACTGAAGCTTTCTTT
NA	NA	TRBJ1-5	TRBV29-1	CSALYQPQHF	TGCAGCGCCCTGTATCAGCCCCAGCATTTT
NA	NA	TRBJ1-2	TRBV29-1	CSVDPSYGYTF	TGCAGCGTTGACCCGAGCTATGGCTACACCTTC
few	NA	TRBJ1-2	TRBV9	CASSVGQNQFYGYTF	TGTGCCAGCAGCGTAGGCCAGAATCAGTTCTATGGCTACACCTTC
few	NA	TRBJ2-2	TRBV12-3/TRBV12-4	CAGSFGFVNTGGLFF	TGTGCCGGCAGTTTTGGATTCGTGAACACCGGGGGGCTGTTTTTT
NA	TRBD1	TRBJ2-5	TRBV20-1	CSALGQQETQYF	TGCAGTGCTTTGGGACAGCAAGAGACCCAGTACTTC
NA	NA	TRBJ1-3	TRBV18	CASSPTKNTIYF	TGTGCCAGCTCTCCCACAAAGAACACCATATATTTT
NA	NA	TRBJ1-2	TRBV5-1	CASSPATGSFGGYTF	TGCGCCAGCAGCCCGGCGACAGGATCTTTTGGTGGCTACACCTTC
NA	TRBD2	TRBJ2-3	TRBV4-2	CASSQASSGGDTQYF	TGTGCCAGCAGCCAAGCGAGTAGCGGGGGGGATACGCAGTATTTT
few	NA	TRBJ2-2	TRBV5-1	CASSFSGGGELFF	TGCGCCAGCAGCTTCAGTGGAGGCGGGGAGCTGTTTTTT
NA	NA	TRBJ2-1	TRBV9	CASSVGGLSSSYNEQFF	TGTGCCAGCAGCGTAGGAGGACTCTCATCTTCCTACAATGAGCAGTTCTTC
many	TRBD1	TRBJ1-1	TRBV20-1	CSASSVGGAGAFF	TGCAGTGCTAGCAGTGTAGGGGGCGCGGGGGCTTTCTTT
few	TRBD1	TRBJ1-2	TRBV5-6	CASSLPDRGRYGYTF	TGTGCCAGCAGCTTACCCGACAGGGGACGGTATGGCTACACCTTC
few	NA	TRBJ2-1	TRBV29-1	CSVEDWPMNEQFF	TGCAGCGTTGAAGATTGGCCGATGAATGAGCAGTTCTTC
NA	NA	TRBJ2-2	TRBV3-1	CASSQGVAHTGELFF	TGTGCCAGCAGCCAAGGAGTAGCACACACCGGGGAGCTGTTTTTT